Listed below are T cell receptor beta chains from one sample, sequenced in a study of T cell responses to AZD1222 COVID-19 vaccine. Assay used: immunoSEQ multiplex PCR; TCRdb lists only in-frame clones, some missing. The table shows around 92,000 clones, with approximately 91% occurring only once. The sample in question was peripheral blood, obtained on day 0 of AZD1222 vaccination. The receptors originated from an adult in good health. Both conserved end residues are part of each CDR3. A D gene is named only where the DNA matches it firmly. Clone size, where shown, is once, few, many, or a class for clones that have expanded.

clone size | CDR3 length | D gene | J gene | V gene | CDR3 DNA | CDR3 protein
- | 13 | - | TRBJ2-7 | TRBV4-2 | TGTGCCAGCAGCCAAGATCTACCCTACGAGCAGTACTTC | CASSQDLPYEQYF
once | 13 | - | TRBJ1-1 | TRBV7-2 | TGTGCCAGCAGCTTTAGACAGGACACTGAAGCTTTCTTT | CASSFRQDTEAFF
- | 16 | TRBD2 | TRBJ2-1 | TRBV5-6 | TGTGCCAGCAGCTTGTTTCGGCTAGCGGGGGGCAATGAGCAGTTCTTC | CASSLFRLAGGNEQFF
- | 14 | - | TRBJ1-6 | TRBV7-2 | TGTGCCAGCAGCTTAGGCAGGGTGGGATCACCCCTCCACTTT | CASSLGRVGSPLHF
- | 13 | - | TRBJ1-1 | TRBV7-8 | TGTGCCAGCAGCTCTAATCAGAACACTGAAGCTTTCTTT | CASSSNQNTEAFF
- | 15 | TRBD1 | TRBJ1-2 | TRBV15 | TGTGCCACCAGCAGTAGACAGGGCTTTAACTATGGCTACACCTTC | CATSSRQGFNYGYTF
- | 18 | TRBD1 | TRBJ1-5 | TRBV7-9 | TGTGCCAGCAGCTTAGAATCAGGGGGGGACTTTAGCAATCAGCCCCAGCATTTT | CASSLESGGDFSNQPQHF
- | 13 | - | TRBJ1-1 | TRBV10-3 | TGTGCCATCAGTGAACAGCTGAACACTGAAGCTTTCTTT | CAISEQLNTEAFF
once | 17 | - | TRBJ2-4 | TRBV19 | TGTGCCAGTAGTGATAGCGGACCCCATACTACCAAAAACATTCAGTACTTC | CASSDSGPHTTKNIQYF
once | 14 | - | TRBJ2-1 | TRBV6-6 | TGTGCCAGCAGGACGATGGACAGTTACAATGAGCAGTTCTTC | CASRTMDSYNEQFF